The present TCR beta chain was sequenced within a study of OX40 agonist ivuxolimab in advanced cancers. V lost 1 base to trimming and J lost 4 bases, with 10 bases between them. Per the germline V gene, CDR1 is LNHDA and CDR2 is SQIVND (reference sequence). This CDR3 spans 14 amino acids. TCRdb's copy holds only in-frame clones and misses some; the assay was immunoSEQ multiplex PCR. The data contain about 100,000 clones, 75% to 90% of them seen just once; the ten biggest clones take up about 0.15%. The sample in question was CD4+ or CD8+ T cells sorted from blood, obtained in a trial of the OX40 agonist ivuxolimab. The chain employs TRBV19 and TRBJ2-5; D perhaps matches TRBD2 (6 bases). The clonotype was recovered from an adult with an advanced solid tumor such as melanoma, head and neck, liver or kidney cancer. The CDR3 DNA is TGTGCCAGTAGTATAGGTCTGGGAGGAGAGACCCAGTACTTC. It yields the protein CASSIGLGGETQYF.